In this sample, the clone carrying this TCR beta chain turned up a few times. The CDR3 has 15 residues. Germline V lookup: CDR1 MNHEY, CDR2 SVGEGT. The V gene end was trimmed by 5 bases and the J gene end by 2 bases; junction bases not matched to a gene: 6. These data come from a study of blood T cells in healthy people across ages. Whenever a sample was processed, at least 7 million PBMCs were isolated. Through a sample-barcoded 5' primer and a J-beta primer mix, a second PCR was run for roughly 6 to 12 cycles. TCRdb processed the 5' RACE reads anew with MiXCR; each CDR3 protein has one entry. Of 550,000 to 700,000 distinct CDR3 sequences listed, 27% are singletons.

The clonotype originates from a woman in her 70s in good health. The genes are TRBV6-2 or TRBV6-3 and TRBJ2-3, with TRBD1 matching 8 bases. Sequences were obtained from blood. CDR3: CASSPLTGATDTQYF. Written as DNA, the CDR3 is TGTGCCAGCAGTCCCCTGACAGGGGCCACAGATACGCAGTATTTT.